This record covers a single TCR beta chain. By sample share, this clonotype is medium-sized (0.01 to 0.1%). There is no known antigen for this receptor. Base-call qualities are not available, and no considerably larger clone is one nucleotide away. This specimen comes from a study. Reads for this sample came from an Illumina MiSeq. The raw public data were reprocessed by TCRdb itself: fastp quality trimming at Q25, MiXCR clonotype calling, in-frame beta chains only. Each entry is one CDR3 protein sequence, shown with its most common DNA and genes. Here the sample has about 1,000 distinct CDR3 sequences; more than 6% occur a single time. The ten largest clonotypes hold 11% to 15% of the sample. Sequences LNHNV (CDR1) and YYDKDF (CDR2) are obtained from the germline V gene (reference sequence). V sheds 3 bases and J sheds 1 base, leaving 17 bases between their ends. Its CDR3 holds 17 amino acids, cysteine through phenylalanine. The sequence is cut down to CDR3 DNA, 51 bases in frame from base 1.

The receptor comes from a human donor with rheumatoid arthritis. The sample was CD4+ T cells from synovial fluid. The sequence links TRBV15 to TRBJ2-3; perhaps TRBD2 is the D gene, with 5 bases matching. The DNA is as follows: TGTGCCACCAGCAGGTTAGGCGGGTCGAGGGGCACAGATACGCAGTATTTT. Protein translation: CATSRLGGSRGTDTQYF.